This T cell receptor (beta chain) was sequenced in a study of beta chain features in type 1 diabetes. Notes on the study in general: Comparison showed that naive, central memory and Treg TCRB repertoires appeared more similar among patients than among healthy donors. Small HLA sub-analyses could not settle whether HLA shapes TCRB rearrangement.

All of the isolated RNA was reverse transcribed, so expressed TCRB transcripts were sequenced. Sequenced by immunoSEQ multiplex PCR; TCRdb stores in-frame clones only, minus some. The table lists roughly 400,000 clones, 14% of them singletons. This clone was seen a few times. The antigen remains unidentified. The CDR3 sequence is 16 residues long. The germline V gene encodes CDR1 MNHEY and CDR2 SMNVEV (reference sequence). V was pared by 4 bases and J by 8 bases, with 23 bases between. The specimen sequenced was naive CD4+ T cells from blood. This chain links TRBV27 with TRBJ2-5, with a tentative D call TRBD1 (5 bases). This sequence was found in a man aged 30 to 39 in good health. CDR3 residues: CASSSQGTHTFLTQYF. CDR3 DNA: TGTGCCAGCAGTTCTCAGGGAACCCACACCTTTTTAACCCAGTACTTC.